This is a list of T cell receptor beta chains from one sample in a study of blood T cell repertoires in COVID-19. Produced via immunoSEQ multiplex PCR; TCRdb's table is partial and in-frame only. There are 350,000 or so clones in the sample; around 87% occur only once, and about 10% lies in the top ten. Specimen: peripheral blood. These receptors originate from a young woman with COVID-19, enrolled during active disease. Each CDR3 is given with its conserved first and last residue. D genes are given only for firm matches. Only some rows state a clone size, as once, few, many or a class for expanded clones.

CAWSGGQGYEQYF | TGTGCCTGGAGTGGGGGACAGGGCTACGAGCAGTACTTC | TRBD1 | TRBJ2-7 | . | TRBV30
CASSWGRLAHNSYEQYF | TGTGCCAGCAGCTGGGGAAGACTAGCGCATAATTCCTACGAGCAGTACTTC | TRBD2 | TRBJ2-7 | . | TRBV7-2
CASRVAGGGEQYF | TGCGCCAGCCGCGTAGCGGGAGGGGGGGAGCAGTACTTC | TRBD2 | TRBJ2-7 | . | TRBV10-2
CASRGDGVSGNTIYF | TGTGCCAGCAGGGGCGACGGTGTCTCTGGAAACACCATATATTTT | . | TRBJ1-3 | . | TRBV6-5
CAWSLGVEGYTF | TGTGCCTGGAGTCTGGGCGTAGAAGGCTACACCTTC | . | TRBJ1-2 | . | TRBV30
CASRRDRDSGELFF | TGTGCCAGCAGACGGGACAGGGACTCCGGGGAGCTGTTTTTT | TRBD1 | TRBJ2-2 | once | TRBV7-9
CASSFAGGVGTQYF | TGTGCCAGCAGTTTCGCAGGGGGCGTAGGGACCCAGTACTTC | TRBD1 | TRBJ2-5 | . | TRBV28
CAWSVLLAGARDTQYF | TGTGCCTGGAGTGTACTACTAGCGGGAGCCAGGGATACGCAGTATTTT | TRBD2 | TRBJ2-3 | . | TRBV30
CACHAGRGLAGGETQYF | TGTGCCTGCCATGCCGGAAGGGGACTAGCGGGAGGGGAGACCCAGTACTTC | TRBD2 | TRBJ2-5 | . | TRBV30
CASSRGFEQYF | TGTGCCAGCAGTCGGGGTTTCGAGCAGTACTTC | . | TRBJ2-7 | . | TRBV28
CASSPGTGGYEQYF | TGTGCCAGCAGCCCCGGGACAGGGGGCTACGAGCAGTACTTC | TRBD1 | TRBJ2-7 | . | TRBV5-4
CASSPRGLPALEQYF | TGTGCCAGCAGCCCAAGAGGCCTGCCTGCCTTAGAGCAGTACTTC | . | TRBJ2-7 | . | TRBV9
CALTGTSGSAYEQYF | TGTGCCTTAACCGGGACTAGCGGCTCGGCCTACGAGCAGTACTTC | TRBD2 | TRBJ2-7 | . | TRBV30
CASSLPTGGPYEQYF | TGTGCCAGCAGCTTACCCACAGGGGGCCCCTACGAGCAGTACTTC | TRBD1 | TRBJ2-7 | . | TRBV13
CASSFTGSNEQFF | TGCGCCAGCAGCTTTACAGGGTCCAATGAGCAGTTCTTC | . | TRBJ2-1 | . | TRBV5-1
CASRRDSPNTGELFF | TGTGCCAGCAGAAGGGACTCGCCGAACACCGGGGAGCTGTTTTTT | . | TRBJ2-2 | . | TRBV27
CASRGLAGGSSYNEQFF | TGTGCCAGCAGGGGACTAGCGGGTGGGAGCTCCTACAATGAGCAGTTCTTC | TRBD2 | TRBJ2-1 | once | TRBV2
CASHIGTANYNEQFF | TGTGCCAGCCATATCGGGACAGCTAATTACAATGAGCAGTTCTTC | TRBD1 | TRBJ2-1 | . | TRBV6-6
CAWSGLYKQATPLHF | TGTGCCTGGAGTGGACTTTACAAGCAAGCGACACCCCTCCACTTT | . | TRBJ1-6 | . | TRBV30
CASSPRQGQPQHF | TGTGCCAGCAGCCCCAGACAGGGTCAGCCCCAGCATTTT | TRBD1 | TRBJ1-5 | . | TRBV7-2
CAISENLAGVETQYF | TGTGCCATCAGTGAAAATCTAGCGGGAGTAGAGACCCAGTACTTC | TRBD2 | TRBJ2-5 | . | TRBV10-3
CASSPGLAGGNEQFF | TGTGCCAGCAGCCCCGGACTAGCGGGAGGGAATGAGCAGTTCTTC | TRBD2 | TRBJ2-1 | . | TRBV7-6
CASLDSGANNQPQHF | TGTGCCAGCCTGGACTCAGGAGCGAACAATCAGCCCCAGCATTTT | . | TRBJ1-5 | . | TRBV6-4
CASTLQGWAEAFF | TGTGCCAGTACCCTACAGGGGTGGGCTGAAGCTTTCTTT | TRBD1 | TRBJ1-1 | . | TRBV19
CASTEAGGLRDTQYF | TGTGCCAGCACCGAAGCGGGAGGGCTCAGAGATACGCAGTATTTT | TRBD2 | TRBJ2-3 | . | TRBV7-2
CASSQTSGSSGTQYF | TGTGCCAGCAGTCAGACTAGCGGATCAAGCGGGACGCAGTATTTT | TRBD2 | TRBJ2-3 | . | TRBV6-4
CAIRNSGRAGETQYF | TGTGCCATCAGAAATAGCGGGAGGGCCGGGGAGACCCAGTACTTC | TRBD2 | TRBJ2-5 | . | TRBV10-3
CASSPHSSGSFYEQYF | TGTGCCAGCAGCCCACACTCTAGCGGGAGTTTCTACGAGCAGTACTTC | TRBD2 | TRBJ2-7 | . | TRBV5-4
CASSLGHFYGYTF | TGTGCCAGCAGCTTGGGGCATTTCTATGGCTACACCTTC | . | TRBJ1-2 | . | TRBV5-4
CASSLAGGGTQYF | TGTGCCAGCAGTCTAGCGGGAGGAGGTACGCAGTATTTT | TRBD2 | TRBJ2-3 | . | TRBV9
CAWRIQGTWEKLFF | TGTGCCTGGAGGATACAGGGAACATGGGAAAAACTGTTTTTT | . | TRBJ1-4 | . | TRBV30
CASSYSGLYEQYF | TGTGCCAGCAGTTACTCGGGCCTCTACGAGCAGTACTTC | . | TRBJ2-7 | few | TRBV6-5
CASRGTGGWYTEAFF | TGTGCCAGCAGAGGGACAGGTGGCTGGTACACTGAAGCTTTCTTT | TRBD1 | TRBJ1-1 | . | TRBV27
CASSLRDSAQGSYEQYF | TGCGCCAGCAGCCTAAGGGACTCGGCCCAAGGGTCCTACGAGCAGTACTTC | . | TRBJ2-7 | . | TRBV4-1
CASSSDTYQPQHF | TGTGCCAGCAGTTCGGACACTTATCAGCCCCAGCATTTT | . | TRBJ1-5 | . | TRBV12-3/TRBV12-4
CASTTEGRGYHSNQPQHF | TGTGCCAGCACAACCGAGGGCAGGGGGTATCATAGCAATCAGCCCCAGCATTTT | TRBD1 | TRBJ1-5 | few | TRBV19
CATSRTALQWGRGTEAFF | TGTGCCACCAGCAGAACGGCCCTTCAATGGGGGCGAGGCACTGAAGCTTTCTTT | . | TRBJ1-1 | . | TRBV15
CASSSDKSGGNGNTIYF | TGTGCCAGCAGTTCCGATAAGTCGGGGGGAAATGGAAACACCATATATTTT | . | TRBJ1-3 | . | TRBV28
CASSLRSKQYF | TGTGCCAGCAGCCTGAGAAGCAAGCAGTACTTC | . | TRBJ2-7 | . | TRBV11-2
CAWSVRFQGDYEQYF | TGTGCCTGGAGTGTACGATTCCAAGGAGACTACGAGCAGTACTTC | . | TRBJ2-7 | few | TRBV30
CATTENNEKLFF | TGTGCCACGACAGAGAATAATGAAAAACTGTTTTTT | . | TRBJ1-4 | . | TRBV10-3
CASSLVGEGNYGYTF | TGTGCCAGCAGCTTAGTCGGGGAAGGGAACTATGGCTACACCTTC | . | TRBJ1-2 | few | TRBV7-9
CATLLAGGGEQFF | TGTGCCACCTTGCTAGCGGGAGGTGGCGAGCAGTTCTTC | TRBD2 | TRBJ2-1 | . | TRBV24-1
CASSQETGVTEAFF | TGTGCCAGCAGCCAAGAGACAGGGGTTACTGAAGCTTTCTTT | TRBD1 | TRBJ1-1 | . | TRBV3-1/TRBV3-2
CASSLQGARNTGELFF | TGTGCCAGCAGCCTACAGGGGGCACGGAACACCGGGGAGCTGTTTTTT | TRBD1 | TRBJ2-2 | . | TRBV11-2
CSAVTSGRLYNEQFF | TGCAGCGCAGTCACTAGCGGGAGGCTGTACAATGAGCAGTTCTTC | TRBD2 | TRBJ2-1 | . | TRBV29-1
CASSRGGTEQFF | TGTGCCAGCAGCCGGGGGGGTACCGAGCAGTTCTTC | TRBD2 | TRBJ2-1 | . | TRBV7-3
CASSTRQGPGNTIYF | TGTGCCAGTAGTACCCGACAGGGCCCTGGAAACACCATATATTTT | TRBD1 | TRBJ1-3 | once | TRBV19
CASSLGSGAVRKLFF | TGTGCCAGCAGCTTAGGGTCTGGGGCCGTTCGGAAACTGTTTTTT | . | TRBJ1-4 | . | TRBV7-9
CAIRTSTDTQYF | TGTGCCATCAGGACTAGCACAGATACGCAGTATTTT | . | TRBJ2-3 | . | TRBV10-3
CACLGVEAFF | TGTGCCTGTTTAGGAGTTGAAGCTTTCTTT | . | TRBJ1-1 | . | TRBV30
CARTGRNQPQHF | TGTGCCCGGACAGGGAGAAATCAGCCCCAGCATTTT | TRBD1 | TRBJ1-5 | . | TRBV10-3
CASSYGAKDTQYF | TGTGCCAGCAGTTACGGGGCCAAAGATACGCAGTATTTT | . | TRBJ2-3 | . | TRBV6-5
CASSIGTAPSQPQHF | TGCGCCAGCAGCATCGGGACTGCCCCCAGTCAGCCCCAGCATTTT | . | TRBJ1-5 | . | TRBV5-1
CASSKAGQYF | TGTGCCAGCAGCAAAGCCGGGCAGTACTTC | . | TRBJ2-7 | . | TRBV21-1
CASSLASGFQETQYF | TGTGCCAGCAGCTTAGCTAGCGGATTCCAAGAGACCCAGTACTTC | TRBD2 | TRBJ2-5 | few | TRBV11-3
CASSEGQGLQTQYF | TGTGCCAGCAGCGAGGGACAGGGGTTACAGACCCAGTACTTC | TRBD1 | TRBJ2-5 | once | TRBV9
CASSRKGDSNQPQHF | TGTGCCAGCAGCCGGAAGGGAGATAGCAATCAGCCCCAGCATTTT | . | TRBJ1-5 | few | TRBV3-1/TRBV3-2
CASRTALNEKLFF | TGTGCCAGCCGGACAGCCCTGAATGAAAAACTGTTTTTT | . | TRBJ1-4 | once | TRBV6-5